The rows below give T cell receptor beta chains drawn from one sample of a study of blood T cell repertoires in COVID-19. Data came from immunoSEQ multiplex PCR; TCRdb stores just in-frame clones and leaves some out. Of fewer than 300,000 clones detected, roughly 90% appear once; the ten largest clones hold 1% to 1.3%. The sample comprised PBMCs or T cells enriched from blood (not recorded which). The receptor source for this set is a woman between 25 and 40 years old who had recovered from COVID-19. Each CDR3 is given with its conserved first and last residue. The D gene is left open where the match is weak. For some rows the clone size is stated as once, few or many, or as a class when expanded; others skip it.

>TRBJ2-1|TRBV12-3/TRBV12-4|NA|NA
CASSPDSRNEQFF
TGTGCCAGCAGCCCGGACTCAAGGAATGAGCAGTTCTTC
>TRBJ2-5|TRBV9|TRBD2|NA
CASSVLAGGWEETQYF
TGTGCCAGCAGCGTACTAGCGGGAGGATGGGAAGAGACCCAGTACTTC
>TRBJ1-4|TRBV30|NA|NA
CAWSGEREKLFF
TGTGCCTGGAGTGGCGAGAGGGAAAAACTGTTTTTT
>TRBJ2-2|TRBV5-1|NA|NA
CASIESPGNTGELFF
TGCGCCAGCATTGAGTCCCCCGGGAACACCGGGGAGCTGTTTTTT
>TRBJ1-3|TRBV7-9|TRBD1|NA
CASREGPGQGGNTIYF
TGTGCCAGCAGGGAAGGGCCGGGACAGGGTGGAAACACCATATATTTT
>TRBJ1-4|TRBV28|TRBD1|NA
CASSLKGAGTNEKLFF
TGTGCCAGCAGTTTGAAGGGGGCGGGAACTAATGAAAAACTGTTTTTT
>TRBJ2-2|TRBV5-4|TRBD1|NA
CASSLDRGRANTGELFF
TGTGCCAGCAGCTTGGACAGGGGCAGGGCGAACACCGGGGAGCTGTTTTTT
>TRBJ2-7|TRBV9|TRBD1|NA
CASSPRLSGTGGEQYF
TGTGCCAGCAGTCCCCGACTATCCGGGACAGGGGGCGAGCAGTACTTC
>TRBJ1-1|TRBV28|NA|NA
CASSLTLNTEAFF
TGTGCCAGCAGTTTGACTTTGAACACTGAAGCTTTCTTT
>TRBJ1-1|TRBV27|NA|NA
CASSLGWGDTEAFF
TGTGCCAGCAGTTTAGGGTGGGGGGACACTGAAGCTTTCTTT
>TRBJ2-5|TRBV2|NA|NA
CASSDRGIQETQYF
TGTGCCAGCAGTGACAGGGGAATTCAAGAGACCCAGTACTTC
>TRBJ2-3|TRBV30|TRBD2|NA
CAWISSGSPSSTDTQYF
TGTGCCTGGATATCTAGCGGGAGCCCTTCAAGCACAGATACGCAGTATTTT
>TRBJ1-1|TRBV9|NA|NA
CASSVGLTGNTEAFF
TGTGCCAGCAGCGTAGGACTTACAGGAAACACTGAAGCTTTCTTT
>TRBJ1-2|TRBV11-1|TRBD1|NA
CASSRTGEHGYTF
TGTGCCAGCAGCCGGACAGGGGAACATGGCTACACCTTC
>TRBJ2-7|TRBV5-5|TRBD2|NA
CASSFGASGPSGQYF
TGTGCCAGCAGCTTCGGGGCTAGCGGCCCTTCGGGGCAGTACTTC
>TRBJ1-5|TRBV30|TRBD1|NA
CAWRGGQPNQPQHF
TGTGCCTGGAGAGGGGGACAGCCCAATCAGCCCCAGCATTTT
>TRBJ2-6|TRBV28|NA|NA
CASSLPAGSGANVLTF
TGTGCCAGCAGTCTCCCTGCGGGCTCTGGGGCCAACGTCCTGACTTTC
>TRBJ2-2|TRBV28|TRBD1|NA
CATHRDRTGELFF
TGTGCCACTCACCGGGACAGGACCGGGGAGCTGTTTTTT
>TRBJ2-7|TRBV9|TRBD2|NA
CASSVATSGSNEQYF
TGTGCCAGCAGCGTAGCAACTAGCGGGAGCAACGAGCAGTACTTC
>TRBJ1-4|TRBV6-5|TRBD1|NA
CASSLGGDIREKLFF
TGTGCCAGCAGTTTAGGGGGCGATATCAGGGAAAAACTGTTTTTT
>TRBJ1-1|TRBV9|NA|NA
CASSVQGHTEAFF
TGTGCCAGCAGCGTCCAGGGGCACACTGAAGCTTTCTTT
>TRBJ2-7|TRBV19|TRBD2|NA
CASSRAGGNYEQYF
TGTGCCAGTAGTCGAGCGGGAGGCAACTACGAGCAGTACTTC
>TRBJ2-1|TRBV19|TRBD2|NA
CASGIFAGGSSYNEQFF
TGTGCCAGTGGCATCTTCGCGGGAGGAAGCTCCTACAATGAGCAGTTCTTC
>TRBJ2-2|TRBV5-1|NA|NA
CASSPGNTGELFF
TGCGCCAGCAGCCCTGGCAACACCGGGGAGCTGTTTTTT
>TRBJ1-1|TRBV9|NA|NA
CASSVGTSRSLKNTEAFF
TGTGCCAGCAGCGTAGGGACATCTCGGTCATTGAAGAACACTGAAGCTTTCTTT
>TRBJ2-3|TRBV7-2|NA|few
CASSSYAGLTDTQYF
TGTGCCAGCAGCTCATATGCGGGACTCACAGATACGCAGTATTTT
>TRBJ1-4|TRBV6-1|TRBD1|NA
CASSEAGTGYEKLFF
TGTGCCAGCAGTGAAGCTGGGACAGGGTACGAAAAACTGTTTTTT
>TRBJ2-5|TRBV6-1|TRBD1|NA
CASSDDRVSGTQYF
TGTGCCAGCAGTGACGACAGGGTTTCTGGGACCCAGTACTTC
>TRBJ2-1|TRBV19|TRBD2|once
CASSIDGTSGRVENEQFF
TGTGCCAGTAGTATAGATGGGACTAGCGGGAGGGTGGAGAATGAGCAGTTCTTC
>TRBJ1-5|TRBV7-8|NA|NA
CASSLVDTLSNQPQHF
TGTGCCAGCAGCTTAGTGGACACGCTCAGCAATCAGCCCCAGCATTTT